One sample yielded the 28 T cell receptor beta chains listed below, sequenced in a study of CD8+CD57+ T cells in acquired aplastic anemia (dated by TCRdb to the late 2010s). TCRdb shows the sequencer as Illumina HiSeq 2000. Genomic DNA was used as template for profiling of TCR beta VDJ combinations and CDR3 sequences. TCRdb trimmed the raw reads at Q25, called clones with MiXCR and kept productive beta chains. Identical CDR3 proteins give one entry, which carries the most common genes and DNA. This sample holds some 170,000 distinct CDR3 sequences; 71% were observed only once. The ten largest make up more than 35% of the sample. Patients chosen for sequencing had shown expansion of CD8+CD57+ cells by flow cytometry. The specimen sequenced was sorted CD4+, CD8+, or CD8+CD57+ T cells (not recorded which) from PBMCs. The receptors shown here come from a human donor with aplastic anemia.

The chain links TRBV14 to TRBJ2-5; D gene uncertain. Between the trimmed V and J ends, which lost 4 bases and 3 bases, there was a span of 12 bases. Germline CDR1 SGHDN, CDR2 FVKESK. This CDR3 has 14 residues. The CDR3 nucleotides are TGTGCCAGCAGCCCGATGAAACGAAAAGAGACCCAGTACTTC. Translating it yields CASSPMKRKETQYF.

The rearrangement uses TRBV7-9 and TRBJ2-1; D might be TRBD1 (5 bases). V was shortened by 8 bases and J by 4 bases, with 12 bases between the two germline ends. CDR1 and CDR2 (germline): SEHNR, FQNEAQ (reference sequence). This CDR3 comprises 13 residues. CDR3 amino acids: CASSRGAYNEQFF. DNA of the CDR3: TGTGCCAGCTCCCGTGGGGCTTACAATGAGCAGTTCTTC. The whole variable domain, remainder taken from reference TRBV7-9 and TRBJ2-1, is DTGVSQNPRHKITKRGQNVTFRCDPISEHNRLYWYRQTLGQGPEFLTYFQNEAQLEKSRLLSDRFSAERPKGSFSTLEIQRTEQGDSAMYLCASSRGAYNEQFFGPGTRLTVL.

The CDR3 is CASSVNLDRATEAFF. The CDR3 coding sequence is TGTGCCAGCAGCGTAAATTTGGACAGGGCCACTGAAGCTTTCTTT. This chain uses TRBV9 with TRBJ1-1; 8 bases align to TRBD1. In germline, CDR1 is SGDLS, CDR2 YYNGEE. The CDR3 is made up of 15 amino acids. V trimming: 1 base; J trimming: 4 bases; junction bases outside the gene matches: 6.

This clonotype was observed many times. The chain combines TRBV2 with TRBJ2-7, with D tentatively TRBD1 (6 bases). CDR1 and CDR2 (germline): SNHLY, FYNNEI. V dropped 3 bases and J dropped 1 base, with 10 bases sitting between them. This CDR3 comprises 14 residues. Here the CDR3 reads CASSEYGQSYEQYF. CDR3 sequence (DNA): TGTGCCAGCAGTGAGTACGGACAGTCCTACGAGCAGTACTTC. The full variable domain, completed using reference TRBV2 and TRBJ2-7, is EPEVTQTPSHQVTQMGQEVILRCVPISNHLYFYWYRQILGQKVEFLVSFYNNEISEKSEIFDDQFSVERPDGSNFTLKIRSTKLEDSAMYFCASSEYGQSYEQYFGPGTRLTVT.

A single count supports this clonotype. The genes are TRBV6-4 and TRBJ2-5, with 11 bases aligning to TRBD2. The V and J ends lost 5 bases and 4 bases, in that order; junction bases with no gene match: 12. The CDR3 spans 17 residues. Germline CDR1 reads MRHNA; CDR2 reads SNTAGT. The CDR3 coding sequence is TGTGCCAGCAGTCATACTAGCGGGGGACTAGAGTCAGAGACCCAGTACTTC. Its protein product is CASSHTSGGLESETQYF.

A note on this clonotype: An end of the junction does not agree with germline; a read error may underlie this. The chain links TRBV7-9 to TRBJ2-1; D gene ambiguous. The CDR3 is made up of 14 amino acids. In germline, CDR1 is SEHNR, CDR2 FQNEAQ (reference sequence). The CDR3 DNA sequence: TGTGCCAGCAGCTTAGCTGGGTTAGCAAATGGGCAGTTCTTC. Protein sequence: CASSLAGLANGQFF. The full variable domain, with the rest looked up from reference TRBV7-9 and TRBJ2-1, is DTGVSQNPRHKITKRGQNVTFRCDPISEHNRLYWYRQTLGQGPEFLTYFQNEAQLEKSRLLSDRFSAERPKGSFSTLEIQRTEQGDSAMYLCASSLAGLANGQFFGPGTRLTVL.

The chain carries TRBV7-2 and TRBJ2-7; 8 nucleotides line up with TRBD2. Losses at the gene ends were 1 base for V and 0 bases for J; bases not matched to a gene: 8. Germline lookup yields CDR1 SGHTA and CDR2 FQGNSA. This CDR3 has 17 residues. The CDR3 sequence: CASSLVAAGGFSYEQYF. The CDR3 nucleotides are TGTGCCAGCAGCTTAGTGGCCGCGGGGGGTTTCTCCTACGAGCAGTACTTC.

This clonotype has only one observation. Since no conserved phenylalanine or tryptophan closes the CDR3, a read error is the likely cause. CDR3 protein: CASSETLDSGNTIYY. In nucleotides, the CDR3 is TGTGCCAGCAGTGAAACTCTGGACTCTGGAAACACCATATATTAT. The rearrangement links TRBV2 to TRBJ1-3, with D uncertain. V dropped 2 bases and J dropped 0 bases, with 8 bases sitting between them. Per germline, CDR1 SNHLY and CDR2 FYNNEI. CDR3 length equals 15 residues.

This clonotype was observed a few times. The chain employs TRBV20-1 and TRBJ1-1; TRBD1 matches 8 bases. Germline lookup yields CDR1 DFQATT and CDR2 SNEGSKA (reference sequence). The CDR3 is 13 amino acids. Unmatched junction bases numbered 0, after V lost 0 bases and J lost 3 bases. The CDR3 nucleotides are TGCAGTGCTAGAGAGGACAGGGACACTGAAGCTTTCTTT. As protein: CSAREDRDTEAFF.

Notes on this clonotype: Relative to the germline gene, one junction end is altered; a read error may explain this. CDR3 sequence reads: CASSGSGASYNEQLF. CDR3 DNA: TGTGCCAGCAGCGGTAGCGGGGCCTCCTACAATGAGCAGCTCTTC. The chain carries TRBV2 and TRBJ2-1, with 8 bases lining up with TRBD2. Per germline, CDR1 SNHLY and CDR2 FYNNEI. The CDR3 is made up of 15 amino acids.

Concerning this clonotype itself: Its ends do not fully match the called genes, so a read error is possible. This rearrangement joins TRBV7-9 to TRBJ2-7; possible D gene TRBD1, 6 bases. The germline gives CDR1 SEHNR, CDR2 FQNEAQ (reference sequence). The CDR3 length is 15 residues. The CDR3, as DNA: TGTGCCAGCACCTTAACGGGACAAAACTCCTACGAGCAGTACTTC. It yields the protein CASTLTGQNSYEQYF.

The chain is built from TRBV7-9 and TRBJ2-7; unclear D gene. V was clipped by 2 bases and J by 5 bases, with 7 bases between them. The CDR3 consists of 12 residues. CDR1 and CDR2 from the germline V gene are SEHNR and FQNEAQ (reference sequence). The CDR3: CASSLLGDEQYF. The CDR3 DNA is TGTGCCAGCAGCTTACTTGGGGACGAGCAGTACTTC.

The rearrangement uses TRBV20-1 and TRBJ1-1; 7 bases fit TRBD1. This CDR3 spans 14 amino acids. CDR1 is DFQATT and CDR2 is SNEGSKA in the germline V gene (reference sequence). The V gene end was trimmed by 6 bases and the J gene end by 0 bases; junction bases not matched to a gene: 7. The CDR3 here is CSADRDGMNTEAFF. CDR3 in DNA: TGCAGTGCCGACAGGGACGGGATGAACACTGAAGCTTTCTTT.

The V gene is TRBV29-1, the J gene TRBJ2-2; D is ambiguous. CDR3 length: 13 amino acids. CDR1 is SQVTM and CDR2 is ANQGSEA in the germline V gene. Trimming removed 5 bases at V and 2 bases at J, with 9 bases between. In DNA form, the CDR3 reads TGCAGCGTTCCGGGTCCAAACACCGGGGAGCTGTTTTTT. It encodes CSVPGPNTGELFF.

This sequence joins TRBV11-2 and TRBJ2-5; 10 bases agree with TRBD1. There are 15 residues in the CDR3. Per the germline V gene, CDR1 is SGHAT and CDR2 is FQNNGV. Trimming took 3 bases from V and 4 from J; bases not matched to a gene: 5. CDR3 in amino acids: CASSFRQGARETQYF. The CDR3 bases are TGTGCCAGCAGCTTTAGACAGGGGGCTCGAGAGACCCAGTACTTC. The complete variable domain, with remaining parts taken from reference TRBV11-2 and TRBJ2-5, reads EAGVAQSPRYKIIEKRQSVAFWCNPISGHATLYWYQQILGQGPKLLIQFQNNGVVDDSQLPKDRFSAERLKGVDSTLKIQPAKLEDSAVYLCASSFRQGARETQYFGPGTRLLVL.

The chain joins TRBV9 to TRBJ2-1; D not resolved. The germline gives CDR1 SGDLS, CDR2 YYNGEE. This CDR3 is built from 13 residues. Trimming removed 7 bases at V and 4 bases at J, with 12 bases between. The CDR3 bases are TGTGCCAGCCACACGGTAGCATACAATGAGCAGTTCTTC. This gives the protein CASHTVAYNEQFF.

The rearrangement uses TRBV25-1 and TRBJ1-4, with 9 bases that match TRBD1. With 4 bases clipped from V and 8 bases from J, the junction kept 8 bases outside the gene matches. CDR3 length: 15 amino acids. Germline V lookup: CDR1 MGHDK, CDR2 SYGVNS. CDR3 bases: TGTGCCAGCAGTGGCCGACAGGGGGTATTCGAAAAACTGTTTTTT. Translated, it gives CASSGRQGVFEKLFF.

J is TRBJ2-2 and V is TRBV20-1, with D possibly being TRBD1 (5 bases). Trimming shortened V by 2 bases and J by 6 bases, and 10 bases separated the two germline ends. Germline-derived CDR1 and CDR2 are DFQATT and SNEGSKA (reference sequence). The CDR3 totals 13 residues. CDR3 DNA: TGCAGTGCTAGAAGGGGAAACTCCGGGGAGCTGTTTTTT. Its translation is CSARRGNSGELFF.

For the CDR3, the DNA is TGTGCCAGCAGCTTAGTTGTTTCCGGGGAGCTGTTTTTT. It encodes CASSLVVSGELFF. The chain combines TRBV7-9 with TRBJ2-2; D unresolved. The CDR3 length is 13 residues. Germline loops: CDR1 SEHNR, CDR2 FQNEAQ (reference sequence). The V gene lost 1 base and the J gene lost 6 bases, with 6 bases spanning the gap.

In its sample, this clonotype was seen once. V is TRBV5-1 and J is TRBJ2-2, with D perhaps TRBD2 (5 bases). This CDR3 is built from 14 residues. Germline-derived CDR1 and CDR2 are SGHRS and YFSETQ. V lost 4 bases and J 2 bases, leaving 9 bases between the germline ends. Here the CDR3 reads CASSPGSNTGELFF. The CDR3 nucleotides are TGCGCCAGCAGCCCGGGATCTAACACCGGGGAGCTGTTTTTT.

The rearrangement joins TRBV20-1 to TRBJ1-5; unclear D gene. Trimming removed 0 bases from V and 0 bases from J, with 3 bases in between. The V gene's germline CDR1 is DFQATT and CDR2 SNEGSKA (reference sequence). There are 13 residues in the CDR3. The CDR3 loop is CSARDYSNQPQHF. The CDR3 DNA is TGCAGTGCTAGAGATTATAGCAATCAGCCCCAGCATTTT.

This clonotype was picked up one time. The gene calls are TRBV20-1 and TRBJ2-7; 9 nucleotides agree with TRBD2. The CDR3 sequence is 14 residues long. Germline V gene data show CDR1 as DFQATT and CDR2 as SNEGSKA (reference sequence). V shed 3 bases and J 7 bases; nucleotides not matched to a gene: 10. CDR3 nucleotide sequence: TGCAGTGCTAGTCCACTAGCGGCGGGGGGGGAGCAGTACTTC. Translating gives CSASPLAAGGEQYF.

The V gene is TRBV7-9, the J gene TRBJ1-1; TRBD1 might be the D (5 bases). This CDR3 spans 14 amino acids. Per the germline V gene, CDR1 is SEHNR and CDR2 is FQNEAQ (reference sequence). Trimming shortened V by 0 bases and J by 1 base, and 6 bases separated the two germline ends. In DNA form, the CDR3 reads TGTGCCAGCAGCTTAGCCAGGGCGAACACTGAAGCTTTCTTT. Translated: CASSLARANTEAFF.

V usage is TRBV15 and J usage is TRBJ2-7; D gene uncertain. V lost 1 base and J 3 bases, leaving 4 bases between the germline ends. Germline V gives CDR1 LNHNV, CDR2 YYDKDF (reference sequence). CDR3 size: 12 residues. CDR3 DNA sequence: TGTGCCACCAGCAGAGCGGGCTACGAGCAGTACTTC. Its translation is CATSRAGYEQYF. The whole variable domain, filled in from reference TRBV15 and TRBJ2-7, reads DAMVIQNPRYQVTQFGKPVTLSCSQTLNHNVMYWYQQKSSQAPKLLFHYYDKDFNNEADTPDNFQSRRPNTSFCFLDIRSPGLGDTAMYLCATSRAGYEQYFGPGTRLTVT.

This clonotype came up once. The rearrangement links TRBV20-1 to TRBJ2-5; 12 nucleotides align to TRBD2. The trim removed 6 bases at V and 2 bases at J, leaving 7 bases unmatched. There are 15 residues in the CDR3. CDR1 is DFQATT, CDR2 SNEGSKA, per germline (reference sequence). CDR3: CSAPLAGGTQETQYF. The DNA of the CDR3 is TGCAGTGCCCCACTAGCGGGGGGCACTCAAGAGACCCAGTACTTC.

This clonotype was seen many times. The rearrangement joins TRBV6-4 to TRBJ2-3; possible D gene TRBD2, 6 bases. Trimming left V 6 bases short and J 6 bases short, with 16 bases between. CDR1 MRHNA and CDR2 SNTAGT come from the germline V gene. The CDR3 length is 14 residues. The CDR3 bases are TGTGCCAGCAGGGATCGGGAGCCCCCCGATACGCAGTATTTT. This encodes CASRDREPPDTQYF.

The chain combines TRBV10-3 with TRBJ1-2, with 11 bases fitting TRBD1. This CDR3 region has 15 residues. Germline V gene sequence: CDR1 ENHRY, CDR2 SYGVKD. Losses at the gene ends were 4 bases for V and 2 bases for J; bases not matched to a gene: 3. This chain's CDR3 is CAISGGTGGNYGYTF. The CDR3 DNA follows: TGTGCCATCAGTGGGGGGACAGGGGGGAACTATGGCTACACCTTC.

The chain uses TRBV20-1 and TRBJ2-5; 10 bases are shared with TRBD1. The CDR3 has 14 residues. From germline, CDR1 is DFQATT and CDR2 SNEGSKA (reference sequence). The V and J ends lost 5 bases and 3 bases, in that order; junction bases with no gene match: 6. The CDR3, as DNA: TGCAGTGCTGCGTCGGGGACAGGGGAAGAGACCCAGTACTTC. This gives the protein CSAASGTGEETQYF.